This T cell receptor (beta chain) was recovered during a study of PD-L1 blockade in urothelial cancer. Across the study: The authors examined blood 3 weeks (second dose) and 6 weeks after treatment start. Study results and limitations: At 3 weeks on treatment, tumor-associated clones expanded more with durable benefit.

About this clone: Its antigen is currently unknown.

Looked up from germline, CDR1 is SEHNR and CDR2 is FQNEAQ (reference sequence). Trimming removed 2 bases from V and 8 bases from J, with 12 bases in between. This CDR3 is built from 14 residues. Specified time point: pretreatment peripheral blood. Enrolled patients showed locally advanced or metastatic urothelial carcinoma. Between 1 and 8 samples per patient were obtained, pretreatment and on-treatment. Assay used: immunoSEQ multiplex PCR; TCRdb lists only in-frame clones, some missing. In the table there are about 72,000 clones, about 90% of which are singletons. The clonotype originates from a man aged 60 to 75 with urothelial cancer. This sample comprised PBMCs, obtained around atezolizumab (anti-PD-L1) treatment. The chain carries TRBV7-9 and TRBJ2-2; D possibly corresponds to TRBD1 (5 bases). The CDR3 here is CASSLNPGAGELFF. In DNA, the CDR3 is TGTGCCAGCAGCTTAAATCCTGGGGCTGGGGAGCTGTTTTTT.